Listed below are T cell receptor beta chains from one sample, sequenced in a study of PD-1 blockade in classical Hodgkin lymphoma. Profiling relied on immunoSEQ multiplex PCR, and the TCRdb table lists in-frame clones only, not all of them. Here the sample spans around 23,000 clones, over 75% being singletons. This specimen consisted of peripheral blood mononuclear cells (PBMCs), obtained before the fourth cycle of nivolumab. All receptors come from a human donor with classical Hodgkin lymphoma. The CDR3 runs from the conserved cysteine through the conserved F or W. D genes are given only for firm matches. Rows give clone size only sometimes, using once, few, many, or a class for an expanded clone.

J: TRBJ1-1
V: TRBV2
D: .
size: .
CDR3: CASRGQNTEAFF
DNA: TGTGCCAGCAGAGGACAGAACACTGAAGCTTTCTTT

J: TRBJ2-7
V: TRBV2
D: .
size: .
CDR3: CASSEFVYEQYF
DNA: TGTGCCAGCAGTGAATTTGTGTACGAGCAGTACTTC

J: TRBJ2-3
V: TRBV4-1
D: .
size: .
CDR3: CASSQDSVTDTQYF
DNA: TGCGCCAGCAGCCAAGATAGCGTTACAGATACGCAGTATTTT

J: TRBJ1-4
V: TRBV19
D: .
size: .
CDR3: CASSQRGLTNEKLFF
DNA: TGTGCCAGTAGTCAGAGGGGGTTGACTAATGAAAAACTGTTTTTT

J: TRBJ2-1
V: TRBV20-1
D: .
size: once
CDR3: CSAHAREQFF
DNA: TGCAGTGCTCATGCCCGGGAGCAGTTCTTC

J: TRBJ1-4
V: TRBV6-5
D: TRBD1
size: few
CDR3: CASSDRGRKEKLFF
DNA: TGTGCCAGCAGCGACAGGGGGCGGAAGGAAAAACTGTTTTTT

J: TRBJ2-7
V: TRBV25-1
D: .
size: .
CDR3: CASSDEGVRVGEQYF
DNA: TGTGCCAGCAGTGATGAGGGGGTCCGAGTTGGCGAGCAGTACTTC

J: TRBJ1-1
V: TRBV4-2
D: .
size: once
CDR3: CASSQDPNRDKLRGTEAFF
DNA: TGTGCCAGCAGCCAAGACCCGAACCGGGACAAGCTACGAGGAACTGAAGCTTTCTTT

J: TRBJ2-3
V: TRBV4-1
D: TRBD1
size: .
CDR3: CASSQGQGMDTQYF
DNA: TGCGCCAGCAGCCAAGGACAGGGGATGGATACGCAGTATTTT

J: TRBJ2-7
V: TRBV27
D: TRBD2
size: once
CDR3: CASQTSGSSYEQYF
DNA: TGTGCCAGCCAGACTAGCGGGAGCTCCTACGAGCAGTACTTC

J: TRBJ1-2
V: TRBV6-1
D: .
size: .
CDR3: CASSEGPTTGYGYTF
DNA: TGTGCCAGCAGTGAAGGCCCGACTACAGGCTATGGCTACACCTTC

J: TRBJ2-7
V: TRBV30
D: .
size: .
CDR3: CAWRGLGYEQYF
DNA: TGTGCCTGGAGAGGACTTGGCTACGAGCAGTACTTC

J: TRBJ2-1
V: TRBV5-4
D: .
size: .
CDR3: CASSQWTGLYNEQFF
DNA: TGTGCCAGCAGCCAATGGACGGGACTCTACAATGAGCAGTTCTTC

J: TRBJ1-1
V: TRBV4-2
D: TRBD1
size: .
CDR3: CASSPNKGQGGAEAFF
DNA: TGTGCCAGCAGCCCAAACAAGGGACAGGGGGGGGCTGAAGCTTTCTTT

J: TRBJ1-1
V: TRBV6-5
D: .
size: .
CDR3: CASSYPSGGYTEAFF
DNA: TGTGCCAGCAGTTACCCGTCAGGCGGGTACACTGAAGCTTTCTTT

J: TRBJ2-2
V: TRBV29-1
D: .
size: .
CDR3: CSVRELGNTGELFF
DNA: TGCAGCGTTAGGGAGCTCGGGAACACCGGGGAGCTGTTTTTT

J: TRBJ1-4
V: TRBV5-1
D: .
size: .
CDR3: CASSRSGEKLFF
DNA: TGCGCCAGCAGCCGATCGGGTGAAAAACTGTTTTTT

J: TRBJ1-6
V: TRBV30
D: .
size: .
CDR3: CAWNRGARDSPLHF
DNA: TGTGCCTGGAACCGAGGTGCTAGGGATTCACCCCTCCACTTT

J: TRBJ2-2
V: TRBV19
D: TRBD2
size: .
CDR3: CASEGGINTGELFF
DNA: TGTGCCAGTGAGGGAGGGATAAACACCGGGGAGCTGTTTTTT

J: TRBJ2-1
V: TRBV11-2
D: TRBD2
size: .
CDR3: CASSPTLAGGPGNEQFF
DNA: TGTGCCAGCAGCCCGACTTTAGCGGGGGGGCCGGGCAATGAGCAGTTCTTC

J: TRBJ1-2
V: TRBV6-1
D: TRBD1
size: .
CDR3: CASSDPRTGYGYTF
DNA: TGTGCCAGCAGTGATCCGAGGACAGGGTATGGCTACACCTTC

J: TRBJ2-1
V: TRBV9
D: TRBD2
size: .
CDR3: CASSVGLAEYNEQFF
DNA: TGTGCCAGCAGCGTAGGGCTAGCGGAATACAATGAGCAGTTCTTC

J: TRBJ2-7
V: TRBV19
D: TRBD2
size: .
CDR3: CASGRGYEQYF
DNA: TGTGCCAGCGGGAGGGGGTACGAGCAGTACTTC

J: TRBJ2-2
V: TRBV4-1
D: .
size: .
CDR3: CASSQAGFRDTGELFF
DNA: TGCGCCAGCAGCCAAGCAGGGTTTCGTGACACCGGGGAGCTGTTTTTT

J: TRBJ2-2
V: TRBV10-3
D: TRBD2
size: .
CDR3: CAISESGLAGPFTGELFF
DNA: TGTGCCATCAGTGAGTCTGGACTAGCGGGACCGTTCACCGGGGAGCTGTTTTTT

J: TRBJ2-5
V: TRBV9
D: TRBD2
size: .
CDR3: CASSETSGTIWETQYF
DNA: TGTGCCAGCAGCGAGACTAGCGGGACGATCTGGGAGACCCAGTACTTC